The rows below give T cell receptor beta chains drawn from one sample of a study of cytomegalovirus exposure and HLA in healthy donors. Libraries were prepared by immunoSEQ multiplex PCR; TCRdb keeps only in-frame clonotypes and omits some of them. The table lists around 170,000 clones, 81% of them singletons. Material: PBMCs. These receptors were taken from a man over 45 in good health and CMV-seropositive. Both conserved end residues are part of each CDR3. The order of the fields is V gene, D gene, J gene, clone size, CDR3 DNA, CDR3 protein. The D gene is left open where the match is weak. Expanded clones are given a class, and other clones once, few, many or no size at all.

>TRBV6-6|TRBD2|TRBJ2-1|few
TGTGCCAGCAGACTAGCGGGATCCTACAATGAGCAGTTCTTC
CASRLAGSYNEQFF
>TRBV5-1|NA|TRBJ1-1|NA
TGCGCCAGCAGCCCCGTGGGGGGAGGGGACACTGAAGCTTTCTTT
CASSPVGGGDTEAFF
>TRBV5-1|TRBD1|TRBJ2-7|NA
TGCGCCAGCAGCGTTAGGGACAGGGGACGCGAGCAGTACTTC
CASSVRDRGREQYF
>TRBV19|TRBD1|TRBJ1-5|once
TGTGCCAGTAGTTCGACAGGGGGCAAGCATTTT
CASSSTGGKHF
>TRBV5-4|NA|TRBJ1-2|few
TGTGCCAGCAGCTCCCCGGGGAGTAACTATGGCTACACCTTC
CASSSPGSNYGYTF
>TRBV6-1|TRBD2|TRBJ2-7|NA
TGTGCCAGCTATTCTCGGGGGGGAGCCTCCTACGAGCAGTACTTC
CASYSRGGASYEQYF
>TRBV5-1|NA|TRBJ1-3|NA
TGCGCCAGCAGCTTGACAGGAATCCGTAATGGAAACACCATATATTTT
CASSLTGIRNGNTIYF
>TRBV6-1|TRBD1|TRBJ1-4|NA
TGTGCCAGCACCCGGGACAGGAATGAAAAACTGTTTTTT
CASTRDRNEKLFF
>TRBV6-5|TRBD2|TRBJ2-1|NA
TGTGCCAGCAGTTACACCGGGACTAAGGAGCAGTTCTTC
CASSYTGTKEQFF
>TRBV9|NA|TRBJ2-1|NA
TGTGCCAGCAGCGTAGCGTCAGGGACCTACAATGAGCAGTTCTTC
CASSVASGTYNEQFF
>TRBV5-1|NA|TRBJ1-4|NA
TGCGCCAGCAGCCAAACAGGGACCTTTAATGAAAAACTGTTTTTT
CASSQTGTFNEKLFF
>TRBV5-1|NA|TRBJ2-5|NA
TGCGCCAGCAGCCCGGGCGGGCGATACCCGCATGAGACCCAGTACTTC
CASSPGGRYPHETQYF